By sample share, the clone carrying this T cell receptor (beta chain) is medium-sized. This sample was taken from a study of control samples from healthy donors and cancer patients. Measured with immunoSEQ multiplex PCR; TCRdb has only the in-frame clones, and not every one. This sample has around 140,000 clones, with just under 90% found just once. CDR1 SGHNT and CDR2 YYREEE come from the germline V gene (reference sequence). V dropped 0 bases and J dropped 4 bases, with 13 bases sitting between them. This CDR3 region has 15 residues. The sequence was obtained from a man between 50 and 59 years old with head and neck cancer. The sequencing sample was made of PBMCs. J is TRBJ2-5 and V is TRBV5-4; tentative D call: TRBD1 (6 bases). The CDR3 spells CASSLDPGTLETQYF. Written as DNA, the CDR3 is TGTGCCAGCAGCTTGGATCCCGGGACATTAGAGACCCAGTACTTC.